Listed below are T cell receptor beta chains from one sample, sequenced in a study of regulatory T cells in long-lasting Graves disease. Each CDR3 protein gets one entry after TCRdb re-called the multiplex PCR reads with MiXCR. The repertoire consists of 400,000 to 450,000 distinct CDR3 sequences, with 15% occurring once and the leading ten covering 16%. This sample was shared with a second study, whose subject was T cells in Graves' hyperthyroidism and ophthalmopathy.

Sample: peripheral blood mononuclear cells (PBMCs), taken at new diagnosis, from a patient treated with antithyroid drugs. These receptors originate from a woman in her 30s with Graves disease. Each CDR3 is given with its conserved first and last residue. Fields, in order: D gene, J gene, clone size, V gene, CDR3 protein, CDR3 DNA. D genes are given only for firm matches. Size values are once, few and many counts, or a class for expanded clones, and some rows have none.

NA TRBJ2-1 NA TRBV7-3 CASSHTSTSYNEQFF TGTGCCAGCAGCCATACTAGTACCTCCTACAATGAGCAGTTCTTC
TRBD1 TRBJ1-1 NA TRBV6-2/TRBV6-3 CASSYTTGTGGETEAFF TGTGCCAGCAGTTACACCACCGGGACAGGGGGCGAGACTGAAGCTTTCTTT
NA TRBJ2-7 NA TRBV7-9 CASSSPGYEQYF TGTGCCAGCAGTTCGCCGGGGTACGAGCAGTACTTC
TRBD1 TRBJ2-3 NA TRBV6-1 CASSHLGTGEDTQYF TGTGCCAGCAGCCACCTCGGGACAGGGGAGGATACGCAGTATTTT
NA TRBJ2-2 NA TRBV27 CASRLLGAGGELFF TGTGCCAGCAGACTACTGGGGGCGGGCGGGGAGCTGTTTTTT
TRBD1 TRBJ1-5 many TRBV27 CASKPGQGVNQPQHF TGTGCCAGCAAACCCGGACAGGGAGTCAATCAGCCCCAGCATTTT
NA TRBJ2-2 few TRBV7-9 CASPSVPNTGELFF TGTGCCAGCCCCTCTGTCCCGAACACCGGGGAGCTGTTTTTT
TRBD2 TRBJ2-2 NA TRBV15 CATSPPSGTSPGELFF TGTGCCACCAGCCCCCCTAGCGGAACAAGCCCCGGGGAGCTGTTTTTT
TRBD2 TRBJ2-3 few TRBV6-1 CASSESGLIGDTQYF TGTGCCAGCAGTGAATCGGGACTAATTGGAGATACGCAGTATTTT
TRBD1 TRBJ1-5 NA TRBV3-1 CASSQGTGFRNQPQHF TGTGCCAGCAGCCAAGGGACAGGGTTTCGAAATCAGCCCCAGCATTTT
NA TRBJ1-1 NA TRBV11-3 CASSLDSYTEAFF TGTGCCAGCAGCTTGGACAGCTACACTGAAGCTTTCTTT
TRBD2 TRBJ2-1 many TRBV13 CASSYGTSGNEQFF TGTGCCAGCAGCTACGGGACTAGCGGCAATGAGCAGTTCTTC
TRBD1 TRBJ2-4 many TRBV7-9 CASSSTGPKNIQYF TGTGCCAGCAGCTCGACAGGGCCCAAAAACATTCAGTACTTC
NA TRBJ2-1 NA TRBV19 CASSSASVYSYNEQFF TGTGCCAGTAGCTCCGCTTCTGTTTACTCCTACAATGAGCAGTTCTTC
NA TRBJ2-2 many TRBV20-1 CSARPPQGTGELFF TGCAGTGCTAGACCACCTCAGGGGACCGGGGAGCTGTTTTTT
NA TRBJ1-1 many TRBV14 CASSQGPQVSF TGTGCCAGCAGCCAAGGGCCCCAGGTCTCCTTT
NA TRBJ2-7 few TRBV28 CASSSLRVEQYF TGTGCCAGCAGTTCTTTGAGGGTCGAGCAGTACTTC
NA TRBJ1-1 many TRBV28 CASSFSGMNTEAFF TGTGCCAGCAGTTTCTCTGGCATGAACACTGAAGCTTTCTTT
NA TRBJ2-5 many TRBV2 CASSERVAGHF TGTGCCAGCAGTGAAAGGGTGGCAGGCCACTTC
NA TRBJ2-5 many TRBV20-1 CSAPDGAWTGQETQYF TGCAGTGCTCCGGATGGGGCCTGGACTGGACAAGAGACCCAGTACTTC
TRBD2 TRBJ2-7 many TRBV7-9 CASSLTSGTYEQYF TGTGCCAGCAGCTTGACTAGCGGTACCTACGAGCAGTACTTC
NA TRBJ2-1 many TRBV28 CASRGFGSFYEQFF TGTGCCAGCCGAGGCTTCGGGAGTTTCTATGAGCAGTTCTTC
TRBD2 TRBJ2-3 NA TRBV9 CASSITSGNADTQYF TGTGCCAGCAGCATAACTAGCGGGAACGCAGATACGCAGTATTTT
NA TRBJ2-6 NA TRBV5-1 CASSKTGSGANVLTF TGCGCCAGCAGCAAGACAGGCTCTGGGGCCAACGTCCTGACTTTC
TRBD1 TRBJ1-1 NA TRBV11-2 CASSTPGQGVAEAFF TGTGCCAGCAGCACTCCTGGACAGGGTGTCGCTGAAGCTTTCTTT
TRBD2 TRBJ2-5 many TRBV11-3 CASSTSRATSGQETQYF TGTGCCAGCAGCACCAGCAGGGCGACTAGCGGGCAAGAGACCCAGTACTTC
NA TRBJ1-5 few TRBV19 CASSFGGNNQPQHF TGTGCCAGTAGTTTCGGCGGCAACAATCAGCCCCAGCATTTT
TRBD2 TRBJ2-3 few TRBV27 CASKSLGTSGTTDTQYF TGTGCCAGCAAGTCCCTCGGGACTAGCGGGACCACAGATACGCAGTATTTT
NA TRBJ2-1 many TRBV11-2 CASSLSDLGNEQFF TGTGCCAGCAGCCTATCGGACTTGGGCAATGAGCAGTTCTTC
NA TRBJ1-1 many TRBV3-1 CASSQVEYTEAFF TGTGCCAGCAGCCAAGTTGAATACACTGAAGCTTTCTTT
NA TRBJ1-1 many TRBV11-3 CASSSDRPSAEAFF TGTGCCAGCAGCTCTGACAGGCCGAGTGCTGAAGCTTTCTTT
TRBD1 TRBJ2-2 few TRBV6-1 CASNIRGGTGVGTGELFF TGTGCCAGCAATATTCGGGGGGGGACAGGGGTTGGGACCGGGGAGCTGTTTTTT
TRBD2 TRBJ2-1 many TRBV2 CASGAIGTSIDEQFF TGTGCCAGCGGCGCCATCGGGACTAGTATCGATGAGCAGTTCTTC
NA TRBJ2-2 NA TRBV11-2 CASSYVPAGELFF TGTGCCAGCAGTTACGTTCCCGCCGGGGAGCTGTTTTTT
TRBD1 TRBJ2-7 NA TRBV7-9 CASSLAGDSNYEQYF TGTGCCAGCAGCTTAGCGGGGGACAGTAACTACGAGCAGTACTTC
NA TRBJ2-7 NA TRBV5-1 CASSLSGKSSYEQYF TGCGCCAGCAGCCTTAGCGGAAAAAGCTCCTACGAGCAGTACTTC
NA TRBJ2-1 many TRBV28 CASSLIQARYNEQFF TGTGCCAGCAGTTTGATCCAGGCGCGCTACAATGAGCAGTTCTTC
TRBD1 TRBJ1-2 many TRBV12-3/TRBV12-4 CASRLTGVIGYTF TGTGCCAGCAGACTGACAGGGGTTATAGGCTACACCTTC
TRBD2 TRBJ2-2 NA TRBV9 CASSPYSGRGTGELFF TGTGCCAGCAGCCCCTATAGCGGGAGGGGCACCGGGGAGCTGTTTTTT
NA TRBJ2-7 many TRBV28 CASSFQNYEQYF TGTGCCAGCAGTTTCCAAAACTACGAGCAGTACTTC
NA TRBJ2-3 many TRBV6-2/TRBV6-3 CASSYGIRDTDTQYF TGTGCCAGCAGCTATGGGATACGGGACACAGATACGCAGTATTTT
NA TRBJ1-2 NA TRBV6-2/TRBV6-3 CASSESAGYTF TGTGCCAGCAGTGAATCAGCTGGCTACACCTTC
NA TRBJ2-2 few TRBV20-1 CSVPMTGELFF TGCAGCGTGCCGATGACCGGGGAGCTGTTTTTT
TRBD2 TRBJ2-1 NA TRBV12-3/TRBV12-4 CASSRTSGRGGEQFF TGTGCCAGCAGCCGGACTAGCGGGAGGGGAGGTGAGCAGTTCTTC
TRBD2 TRBJ2-7 many TRBV28 CASSLSSGLAGGLSYEQYF TGTGCCAGCAGTTTATCCTCGGGACTAGCGGGAGGCCTCTCCTACGAGCAGTACTTC
TRBD2 TRBJ2-3 many TRBV30 CAWREREGRSDTQYF TGTGCCTGGAGAGAGCGGGAGGGCCGGTCAGATACGCAGTATTTT
NA TRBJ1-4 NA TRBV29-1 CSVVGTPTNEKLFF TGCAGCGTTGTAGGAACCCCAACTAATGAAAAACTGTTTTTT
NA TRBJ1-1 many TRBV6-1 CASSDRAAINTEAFF TGTGCCAGCAGTGATAGGGCAGCCATTAACACTGAAGCTTTCTTT
NA TRBJ2-1 many TRBV11-3 CASSLPSDNEQFF TGTGCCAGCAGCTTACCCAGCGACAATGAGCAGTTCTTC